This TCR beta chain was sequenced during a study of blood T cell repertoires in COVID-19. The protocol was immunoSEQ multiplex PCR, while the TCRdb copy is restricted to in-frame clones and leaves out a portion. The data contain 250,000 to 350,000 clones, roughly 90% of them singletons. In germline, CDR1 is SNHLY, CDR2 FYNNEI. The CDR3 contains 13 residues. V lost 7 bases to trimming and J lost 3 bases; unmatched junction nucleotides: 5. The receptor's source is a woman in her thirties with COVID-19, enrolled during active disease. The chain has TRBV2 and TRBJ2-7, with 8 nucleotides matching TRBD2. The source material was peripheral blood. Here the CDR3 reads CASNSGDYYEQYF. Written as DNA, the CDR3 is TGTGCCAGCAATAGCGGGGACTACTACGAGCAGTACTTC.